The 8 T cell receptor beta chains in this list originate from one sample, sequenced in a study of cytomegalovirus exposure and HLA in healthy donors. The primer mix had 60 Vbeta and 13 Jbeta primers. TCRdb's table, derived via immunoSEQ multiplex PCR, lists solely in-frame clones and lacks some. The sample has about 160,000 clones, 80% to 90% seen once. Input material: PBMCs. Receptors were obtained from a middle-aged man in good health and CMV-seropositive.

This chain connects TRBV7-9 to TRBJ2-1; TRBD2 matches 9 bases. The CDR3 runs 19 residues. The ends lost 4 bases at V and 0 bases at J; junction bases unmatched: 13. Germline V gene sequence: CDR1 SEHNR, CDR2 FQNEAQ (reference sequence). The CDR3 sequence: CASSSRGGGVPSSYNEQFF. CDR3 DNA: TGTGCCAGCAGCTCCCGCGGCGGGGGGGTCCCGAGCTCCTACAATGAGCAGTTCTTC.

This clone was detected a few times. V and J are TRBV6-4 and TRBJ1-1; D gene uncertain. This CDR3 spans 13 amino acids. The germline V gene has CDR1 MRHNA and CDR2 SNTAGT. Trimming shortened V by 4 bases and J by 0 bases, and 6 bases separated the two germline ends. CDR3 in DNA: TGTGCCAGCAGTGTTGGCCTGAACACTGAAGCTTTCTTT. It specifies CASSVGLNTEAFF.

The gene calls are TRBV7-9 and TRBJ2-5; D is unresolved. CDR3 length: 12 amino acids. Germline assignment: CDR1 SEHNR and CDR2 FQNEAQ (reference sequence). V shed 1 base and J shed 7 bases, with 7 bases lying between them. CDR3 residues: CASSLVGGTQYF. CDR3 nucleotides: TGTGCCAGCAGCTTAGTCGGCGGGACCCAGTACTTC.

This clone was seen once. V and J are TRBV9 and TRBJ2-5; D not resolved. Germline V gives CDR1 SGDLS, CDR2 YYNGEE. The CDR3 length is 13 residues. Trimming stripped 3 bases from V and 1 base from J, with 7 bases between. The CDR3 here is CASSARIQETQYF. The CDR3 region has the DNA TGTGCCAGCAGCGCGCGTATCCAAGAGACCCAGTACTTC.

The rearrangement links TRBV9 to TRBJ2-3, with D unresolved. Trimming cost V 0 bases and J 2 bases, with 13 bases left between them. The length of the CDR3 is 16 residues. CDR1 is SGDLS and CDR2 is YYNGEE in the germline V gene. CDR3 loop: CASSVEGAAFTDTQYF. CDR3 sequence (DNA): TGTGCCAGCAGCGTAGAAGGTGCGGCTTTCACAGATACGCAGTATTTT.

This chain connects TRBV6-5 to TRBJ1-2, with a tentative D call TRBD1 (5 bases). This CDR3 has 16 residues. Trimming shortened V by 2 bases and J by 8 bases, and 21 bases separated the two germline ends. Germline V gene sequence: CDR1 MNHEY, CDR2 SVGAGI. CDR3 amino acids: CASSYGVDGGLRGYTF. CDR3 bases: TGTGCCAGCAGTTACGGTGTCGACGGGGGATTGCGAGGCTACACCTTC.

A note on this clone: Different DNA sequences within this sample yield the same CDR3. V gene TRBV18 combines with J gene TRBJ1-1; the D is unclear. CDR1 is KGHSH and CDR2 is LQKENI in the germline V gene. The CDR3 length is 13 residues. V was cut by 2 bases and J by 4 bases, with 8 bases left in between. The CDR3 loop is CASSPSRGTEAFF. Written as DNA, the CDR3 is TGTGCCAGCTCACCATCCCGGGGCACTGAAGCTTTCTTT.

The rearrangement uses TRBV5-1 and TRBJ2-3, with D hard to call. Germline V gives CDR1 SGHRS, CDR2 YFSETQ. This CDR3 region has 15 residues. Trimming cost V 0 bases and J 2 bases, with 10 bases left between them. The DNA of the CDR3 is TGCGCCAGCAGCTTGGTGGGCCCTACCACAGATACGCAGTATTTT. As protein: CASSLVGPTTDTQYF.